These 21 T cell receptor beta chains came from one sample sequenced in a study of OX40 agonist ivuxolimab in advanced cancers. Libraries came from the immunoSEQ multiplex PCR assay. TCRdb holds this immuneACCESS table with in-frame rearrangements only. Some clones are missing; in checked studies, unresolved V genes explain under half, and the rest has no known cause. This sample gives about 79,000 clones in total; 85% to 95% of them show up just once. Of the sample, approximately 11% is held by the ten largest clones. This specimen consisted of CD4+ or CD8+ T cells sorted from blood, obtained in a trial of the OX40 agonist ivuxolimab. These receptors all stem from an adult with an advanced solid tumor such as melanoma, head and neck, liver or kidney cancer.

This clone showed up just once. This chain uses TRBV13 with TRBJ2-3, with TRBD2 as a possible D gene (7 bases). The CDR3 spans 15 residues. V lost 2 bases, J lost 0 bases, and 9 bases lay in between. CDR1 PRHDT and CDR2 FYEKMQ come from the germline V gene (reference sequence). CDR3 loop: CASSLRGGSTDTQYF. Here the CDR3 DNA reads TGTGCCAGCAGCTTAAGGGGGGGTAGCACAGATACGCAGTATTTT. The complete variable domain, with remaining parts taken from reference TRBV13 and TRBJ2-3, reads AAGVIQSPRHLIKEKRETATLKCYPIPRHDTVYWYQQGPGQDPQFLISFYEKMQSDKGSIPDRFSAQQFSDYHSELNMSSLELGDSALYFCASSLRGGSTDTQYFGPGTRLTVL.

This chain links TRBV14 with TRBJ2-7, with no clear D. The CDR3 length is 13 residues. V shed 1 base and J shed 0 bases, with 4 bases lying between them. Germline V gene lookup returns CDR1 SGHDN and CDR2 FVKESK. CDR3 loop: CASSQANSYEQYF. CDR3 DNA: TGTGCCAGCAGCCAAGCCAACTCCTACGAGCAGTACTTC. The whole variable domain, remainder taken from reference TRBV14 and TRBJ2-7, is EAGVTQFPSHSVIEKGQTVTLRCDPISGHDNLYWYRRVMGKEIKFLLHFVKESKQDESGMPNNRFLAERTGGTYSTLKVQPAELEDSGVYFCASSQANSYEQYFGPGTRLTVT.

This rearrangement joins TRBV11-2 to TRBJ2-7; perhaps TRBD1 as D (5 bases). The germline V gene has CDR1 SGHAT and CDR2 FQNNGV. There are 16 residues in the CDR3. Trimming pared 0 bases from V and 7 bases from J, leaving 19 bases between. CDR3 nucleotides: TGTGCCAGCAGCTTAGATTACCCGACAGTCCTCTTGGAGCAGTACTTC. It codes for CASSLDYPTVLLEQYF.

The chain is built from TRBV9 and TRBJ2-5, with TRBD2 as a possible D gene (5 bases). The V and J ends lost 0 bases and 5 bases respectively, with 11 bases between them. Germline V gene lookup returns CDR1 SGDLS and CDR2 YYNGEE. The CDR3 is made up of 14 amino acids. CDR3 coding DNA: TGTGCCAGCAGCGTAGACGGGGAGTTGGAGACCCAGTACTTC. Encoded protein: CASSVDGELETQYF.

The J gene is TRBJ2-7, the V gene TRBV7-9, with 9 bases fitting TRBD2. The ends lost 5 bases at V and 2 bases at J; junction bases unmatched: 7. The CDR3 totals 15 residues. CDR1 and CDR2 from the germline V gene are SEHNR and FQNEAQ (reference sequence). The CDR3 protein is CASSPKAGGTYEQYF. CDR3 in DNA: TGTGCCAGCAGCCCCAAGGCGGGGGGGACCTACGAGCAGTACTTC.

The rearrangement joins TRBV5-4 to TRBJ1-5, with D possibly matching TRBD1 (5 bases). The germline V gene has CDR1 SGHNT and CDR2 YYREEE (reference sequence). The CDR3 runs 15 residues. Trimming removed 5 bases from V and 3 bases from J, with 15 bases in between. CDR3 in DNA: TGTGCCAGCAGTACCTCCTGGGACCCCAATCAGCCCCAGCATTTT. This codes for CASSTSWDPNQPQHF.

The gene calls are TRBV7-9 and TRBJ1-1; unclear D gene. Germline V gene data show CDR1 as SEHNR and CDR2 as FQNEAQ (reference sequence). Trimming cost V 6 bases and J 7 bases, with 12 bases left between them. CDR3 size: 12 residues. CDR3 region: CASRLTESEAFF. The CDR3 DNA sequence: TGTGCCAGCAGACTAACCGAGAGTGAAGCTTTCTTT.

The rearrangement uses TRBV6-1 and TRBJ2-1, with TRBD2 matching over 11 bases. This CDR3 region has 17 residues. V trimming: 4 bases; J trimming: 2 bases; junction bases outside the gene matches: 7. Germline values: CDR1 MNHNS, CDR2 SASEGT. Written as DNA, the CDR3 is TGTGCCAGCAGTGCCGGGACTAGCGGATATGCCTACAATGAGCAGTTCTTC. Translation gives CASSAGTSGYAYNEQFF.

The chain couples TRBV5-1 to TRBJ2-5; 9 positions match TRBD2. The DNA end is a closer match to TRBJ2-7, so the J assignment may be wrong. The length of the CDR3 is 15 residues. Germline V CDR1 and CDR2: SGHRS, YFSETQ. The chain's CDR3 is CASSLKLAGIYEQYF. The CDR3 DNA reads as TGCGCCAGCAGCTTGAAACTAGCGGGCATCTACGAGCAGTACTTC.

The rearrangement links TRBV5-1 to TRBJ2-1; D call uncertain. CDR1 is SGHRS and CDR2 is YFSETQ in the germline V gene. V shed 0 bases and J shed 6 bases, with 10 bases lying between them. The CDR3 consists of 14 residues. The CDR3 region has the DNA TGCGCCAGCAGCTTGGGGTGGTCGGGCAATGAGCAGTTCTTC. It translates to CASSLGWSGNEQFF.

The chain employs TRBV27 and TRBJ1-1, with D uncertain. The V gene's germline CDR1 is MNHEY and CDR2 SMNVEV (reference sequence). This CDR3 has 11 residues. V dropped 3 bases and J dropped 6 bases, with 5 bases sitting between them. In nucleotides, the CDR3 is TGTGCCAGCAGTTTTGGGGCTGAAGCTTTCTTT. Translation gives CASSFGAEAFF.

The genes are TRBV5-1 and TRBJ2-3, with TRBD2 as a possible D gene (7 bases). The CDR3 totals 14 residues. CDR1 and CDR2 (germline): SGHRS, YFSETQ. Deletions cut 4 bases from V and 4 bases from J, with 13 bases between. In DNA, the CDR3 is TGCGCCAGCAGCGGCCGCGGGGGCCCAGATACGCAGTATTTT. It codes for CASSGRGGPDTQYF.

This rearrangement joins TRBV5-1 to TRBJ1-3, with no clear D. Per the germline V gene, CDR1 is SGHRS and CDR2 is YFSETQ. Deletions cut 0 bases from V and 0 bases from J, with 22 bases between. The CDR3 runs to 20 residues. The CDR3, as DNA: TGCGCCAGCAGCTTGGTTGGGGAGAACGGATTGCAGCTCTCTGGAAACACCATATATTTT. It encodes CASSLVGENGLQLSGNTIYF.

The chain has TRBV7-8 and TRBJ2-7; 8 nucleotides agree with TRBD1. The CDR3 has 17 amino acids. Unmatched junction bases numbered 15, after V lost 4 bases and J lost 4 bases. Per the germline V gene, CDR1 is SGHVS and CDR2 is FQNEAQ. The CDR3 sequence is CASSSIHRDRGVYEQYF. The CDR3 nucleotides read TGTGCCAGCAGCTCCATCCACCGAGACAGGGGAGTTTACGAGCAGTACTTC.

The chain has TRBV30 and TRBJ2-7, with 10 bases lining up with TRBD2. The CDR3 sequence is 14 residues long. Trimming at V came to 1 base and at J to 5 bases, leaving 5 bases not matched to a gene. Germline CDR1 GTSNPN, CDR2 SVGIG (reference sequence). CDR3 coding DNA: TGTGCCTGGAGTGAACTAGCGGGGTTTAACGAGCAGTACTTC. Its protein product is CAWSELAGFNEQYF.

The CDR3: CASSLPPIGGPPGELFF. In DNA, the CDR3 is TGCGCCAGCAGCCTCCCTCCAATTGGGGGACCTCCCGGGGAGCTGTTTTTT. The chain couples TRBV4-1 to TRBJ2-2; D is tentatively TRBD1 or TRBD2 (5 bases each). The CDR3 has 17 amino acids. Germline V CDR1 and CDR2: MGHRA, YSYEKL. Trimming left V 4 bases short and J 6 bases short, with 21 bases between.

V usage is TRBV27 and J usage is TRBJ2-2; D unclear. Germline CDR1 MNHEY, CDR2 SMNVEV (reference sequence). The CDR3 extends over 14 amino acids. V gave up 2 bases and J gave up 1 base, with 5 bases separating them. The CDR3 DNA sequence: TGTGCCAGCAGTTTAATAGGGAACACCGGGGAGCTGTTTTTT. This translates into CASSLIGNTGELFF.

V is TRBV27 and J is TRBJ2-1, with TRBD2 as a possible D gene (6 bases). Deletions cut 10 bases from V and 2 bases from J, with 18 bases between. Germline-derived CDR1 and CDR2 are MNHEY and SMNVEV (reference sequence). The CDR3 runs 15 residues. This chain's CDR3 is CATTRGTRTYNEQFF. CDR3 bases: TGTGCCACTACTCGCGGGACGCGGACCTACAATGAGCAGTTCTTC.

The rearrangement links TRBV7-9 to TRBJ2-3, with TRBD2 matching 12 bases. Germline values: CDR1 SEHNR, CDR2 FQNEAQ (reference sequence). J lost 3 bases, V lost 1 base, and 5 bases had no gene match. CDR3 size: 17 residues. The chain's CDR3 is CASSLGLAGGMTDTQYF. DNA for the CDR3: TGTGCCAGCAGCTTAGGTCTAGCGGGGGGGATGACAGATACGCAGTATTTT.

This sequence joins TRBV5-6 and TRBJ1-6; 8 nucleotides match TRBD1. V lost 0 bases and J lost 9; bases outside the gene matches: 5. Germline V gene lookup returns CDR1 SGHDT and CDR2 YYEEEE. The CDR3 consists of 15 residues. CDR3 region: CASSLGAGGFSPLHF. The CDR3 nucleotides are TGTGCCAGCAGCTTGGGCGCAGGGGGCTTTTCACCCCTCCACTTT.

The chain combines TRBV7-9 with TRBJ2-3, with D possibly being TRBD1 (6 bases). From germline, CDR1 is SEHNR and CDR2 FQNEAQ (reference sequence). The V end lost 5 bases, the J end lost 0 bases, and 15 bases lay between the germline ends. CDR3 length equals 16 residues. This chain's CDR3 is CASSTWGPTSTDTQYF. Here the CDR3 DNA reads TGTGCCAGCAGCACATGGGGGCCAACTAGCACAGATACGCAGTATTTT. The full variable domain, in which reference TRBV7-9 and TRBJ2-3 provide the parts outside the CDR3, is DTGVSQNPRHKITKRGQNVTFRCDPISEHNRLYWYRQTLGQGPEFLTYFQNEAQLEKSRLLSDRFSAERPKGSFSTLEIQRTEQGDSAMYLCASSTWGPTSTDTQYFGPGTRLTVL.